The clone carrying this T cell receptor beta chain has a count of ten or more. This specimen belongs to a study of regulatory T cells in long-lasting Graves disease. The sample's time point: newly diagnosed GD, antithyroid drugs for less than 3 months. PBMC RNA served as the TCR library source. EDTA tubes received roughly 9 milliliters of collected peripheral blood. This CDR3 contains 16 residues. Per germline, CDR1 SGDLS and CDR2 YYNGEE. Trimming removed 3 bases at V and 0 bases at J, with 15 bases between. The authors built TCR beta libraries using iRepertoire HTBI primers and Arm-PCR of CDR3 regions. TCRdb analysed the multiplex PCR reads with MiXCR anew, one entry per CDR3 protein. The data contain about half a million distinct CDR3 sequences, more than 10% of them seen just once; the ten biggest clones take up over 7%. The same sample was also used in a study of T cells in Graves' hyperthyroidism and ophthalmopathy. As that study records: The majority of expanded thyroid clonotypes above 0.001 also appeared in blood. Through a model of 13 V-J features, ophthalmopathy was separated from stable hyperthyroidism. The model forecast ophthalmopathy, anticipating it by a median about 6.5 months before onset.

The J gene is TRBJ2-5, the V gene TRBV9, with D hard to call. This TCR was recovered from a woman younger than 45 with Graves disease. The source material was peripheral blood mononuclear cells (PBMCs), sampled at new diagnosis, from a patient treated with antithyroid drugs. The CDR3 coding sequence is TGTGCCAGCAGCGCCCCACCTATTGGTCACCAAGAGACCCAGTACTTC. Residues: CASSAPPIGHQETQYF.